The clone carrying this TCR beta chain was seen once. The data were taken from a study of high-grade serous ovarian cancer treatment subgroups. About the study: Mean per sample: about 14,000 reads, around 7,100 unique TCR beta rearrangements.

Tumor tissue was taken before any definitive surgery or chemotherapy was given. TCRdb keeps only in-frame clones here, not all; method: immunoSEQ multiplex PCR. The sample records almost 4,500 clones, 69% being singletons. The CDR3 is 12 residues long. V was cut by 4 bases and J by 10 bases, with 12 bases left in between. Germline CDR1 reads SGHNT; CDR2 reads YYREEE (reference sequence). The gene calls are TRBV5-4 and TRBJ2-1, with a possible D match to TRBD1 (6 bases). The TCR originated in a human donor with high-grade serous ovarian cancer. The material sequenced was tumor tissue. The CDR3 here is CASSPRTEEQFF. The CDR3 nucleotides are TGTGCCAGCAGCCCCCGGACAGAAGAGCAGTTCTTC.